A single sample is the source of the 20 T cell receptor beta chains below, sequenced in a study of molecular identifiers for immune sequencing clone quantification. One entry per CDR3 protein results from TCRdb running MiXCR on the PCR reads. The sample has approximately 630,000 distinct CDR3 sequences, 25% seen once. Sequenced input: naive CD8+ T cells from blood, with Jurkat cell RNA spiked in. Stated subset: FACS-sorted CD8+CD4-CCR7+CD45RA+ naive T cells. The receptors stem from a human donor in good health. Some libraries in this study had Jurkat cell RNA spiked in.

The chain is built from TRBV27 and TRBJ2-7; TRBD2 matches 7 bases. Trimming cost V 1 base and J 4 bases; bases outside gene matches: 4. The CDR3 runs 14 residues. Looked up from germline, CDR1 is MNHEY and CDR2 is SMNVEV (reference sequence). The CDR3 nucleotides are TGTGCCAGCAGTTTATACGGGAGGTCTTACGAGCAGTACTTC. Translated: CASSLYGRSYEQYF.

In this sample, this clonotype turned up many times. The rearrangement joins TRBV6-2 or TRBV6-3 to TRBJ1-1; D ambiguous. V was clipped by 1 base and J by 3 bases, with 9 bases between them. This CDR3 spans 14 amino acids. The V gene's germline CDR1 is MNHEY and CDR2 SVGEGT. CDR3 nucleotides: TGTGCCAGCAGTTACTTCTACATCGACACTGAAGCTTTCTTT. Its protein is CASSYFYIDTEAFF.

The rearrangement joins TRBV5-6 to TRBJ1-4, with D uncertain. V shed 0 bases and J shed 6 bases, with 6 bases lying between them. There are 13 residues in the CDR3. The germline V gene encodes CDR1 SGHDT and CDR2 YYEEEE. This CDR3 is CASSLEADEKLFF. CDR3 nucleotides: TGTGCCAGCAGCTTGGAAGCGGATGAAAAACTGTTTTTT. The full variable domain, its missing parts supplied by reference TRBV5-6 and TRBJ1-4, is DAGVTQSPTHLIKTRGQQVTLRCSPKSGHDTVSWYQQALGQGPQFIFQYYEEEERQRGNFPDRFSGHQFPNYSSELNVNALLLGDSALYLCASSLEADEKLFFGSGTQLSVL.

This clonotype appeared a few times. The rearrangement links TRBV7-6 to TRBJ2-2; D not certain. The germline V gene has CDR1 SGHVS and CDR2 FNYEAQ. This CDR3 comprises 20 residues. V was pared by 0 bases and J by 5 bases, with 25 bases between. The DNA of the CDR3 is TGTGCCAGCAGCTTAGCGGTGGTTCCTAGAGGACCGGTAGAGACCGGGGAGCTGTTTTTT. It codes for CASSLAVVPRGPVETGELFF.

Comment on this clonotype: With a much larger clone just one base away, this may be a read error. Here the CDR3 omits its conserved ending phenylalanine or tryptophan, so a read error is the likely source. The chain uses TRBV12-3 or TRBV12-4 and TRBJ1-4, with TRBD1 as a possible D gene (5 bases). V lost 0 bases, J lost 3 bases, and 5 bases lay in between. The CDR3 consists of 14 residues. The CDR3, as DNA: TGTGCCAGCAGTTTAGCGGGGCCTAATGAAAAACTGTTTCTT. Translation: CASSLAGPNEKLFL.

This clonotype showed up just a few times. One junction end disagrees with the germline gene, perhaps due to a read error. The rearrangement links TRBV4-3 to TRBJ2-5; 7 bases match TRBD2. Germline CDR1 reads LGHNA; CDR2 reads YSLEER. CDR3 size: 15 residues. CDR3 region: CANSQTQREQETQYF. CDR3 nucleotide sequence: TGCGCCAACAGCCAGACCCAGCGGGAACAAGAGACCCAGTACTTC.

This clonotype was seen a handful of times. The missing conserved phenylalanine or tryptophan at the end of this CDR3 makes a read error likely. J is TRBJ2-3 and V is TRBV11-2; unclear D gene. This CDR3 is 14 amino acids long. V gave up 5 bases and J gave up 4 bases, with 13 bases separating them. Germline-derived CDR1 and CDR2 are SGHAT and FQNNGV. The CDR3, as DNA: TGTGCCAGCAGCCTATTAGCTAGAGCAGATACGCAGTATTCT. Translated: CASSLLARADTQYS.

This clonotype was observed at least ten times. The V gene is TRBV12-3 or TRBV12-4, the J gene TRBJ2-7, with 10 bases identical to TRBD1. The CDR3 totals 13 residues. Unmatched junction bases numbered 7, after V lost 8 bases and J lost 6 bases. DNA for the CDR3: TGTGCCAGCGGGACCGGGACAGGGGTCGAGCAGTACTTC. This gives the protein CASGTGTGVEQYF.

In its sample, this clonotype was seen many times. The gene calls are TRBV4-1 and TRBJ1-1, with TRBD1 matching over 10 bases. The CDR3 is made up of 15 amino acids. Germline V gene lookup returns CDR1 MGHRA and CDR2 YSYEKL. J gave up 5 bases and V 3 bases, and 6 bases lay outside the gene matches. CDR3: CASSQPDRGRTEAFF. CDR3 bases: TGCGCCAGCAGCCAGCCAGACAGGGGGCGTACTGAAGCTTTCTTT.

This clonotype appeared many times. The chain has TRBV4-1 and TRBJ2-7, with 10 bases aligning to TRBD1. V trimming: 1 base; J trimming: 4 bases; junction bases outside the gene matches: 4. The CDR3 consists of 15 residues. The V gene's germline CDR1 is MGHRA and CDR2 YSYEKL. CDR3 in amino acids: CASSQVTGGWYEQYF. CDR3 DNA: TGCGCCAGCAGCCAAGTGACAGGGGGCTGGTACGAGCAGTACTTC.

A few counts support this clonotype. The J gene is TRBJ2-7, the V gene TRBV21-1; the table's D call, TRBD1, has no DNA check behind it. TRBV21-1 is noted as a pseudogene. The CDR3 consists of 15 residues. CDR3 bases: TGTGCCAGCAGCCCCAGGACAGGGCGACCCTACGAGCAGTACTTC. Translated: CASSPRTGRPYEQYF.

The J gene is TRBJ1-2, the V gene TRBV27; TRBD1 aligns across 7 bases. The CDR3 totals 16 residues. J gave up 5 bases and V 2 bases, and 11 bases lay outside the gene matches. From germline, CDR1 is MNHEY and CDR2 SMNVEV (reference sequence). CDR3 sequence: CASSLDWTGHAYGYTF. For the CDR3, the DNA is TGTGCCAGCAGTTTAGATTGGACAGGACACGCATATGGCTACACCTTC.

V and J are TRBV6-5 and TRBJ2-7; D gene unclear. Germline V CDR1 and CDR2: MNHEY, SVGAGI. The CDR3 has 13 amino acids. Trimming removed 0 bases at V and 3 bases at J, with 6 bases between. In nucleotides, the CDR3 is TGTGCCAGCAGTTACTCGAAGGACTACGAGCAGTACTTC. As protein: CASSYSKDYEQYF.

CDR3 in amino acids: CASSVFSGNTIYF. The CDR3 region has the DNA TGTGCCAGCAGCGTTTTCTCTGGAAACACCATATATTTT. The chain links TRBV12-3 or TRBV12-4 to TRBJ1-3, with unresolved D. V gave up 6 bases and J gave up 0 bases, with 6 bases separating them. This CDR3 contains 13 residues.

This chain joins TRBV20-1 and TRBJ2-7, with D maybe TRBD2 (5 bases). Trimming stripped 6 bases from V and 0 bases from J, with 15 bases between. Germline CDR1 DFQATT, CDR2 SNEGSKA (reference sequence). This CDR3 contains 14 residues. DNA of the CDR3: TGCAGTGCAAGGACTGGACTCAGCTCCTACGAGCAGTACTTC. Protein product: CSARTGLSSYEQYF.

This clonotype has just one count. A much larger clone is a single base away; this may be a read error. The J gene is TRBJ2-2, the V gene TRBV3-1; D may be TRBD2 (6 bases). There are 14 residues in the CDR3. Germline loops: CDR1 LGHDT, CDR2 YNNKEL (reference sequence). CDR3 coding DNA: TGTGCCAGCAGCGCGAATCTTGTTACCGGGGGGCTGTTTTTT. Its protein product is CASSANLVTGGLFF.

This clonotype was seen just once. A read error may produce the germline difference seen at one junction end. The rearrangement links TRBV2 to TRBJ2-5; D is unresolved. The germline gives CDR1 SNHLY, CDR2 FYNNEI. The CDR3 is made up of 16 amino acids. CDR3 bases: TGTGCCAGCAGTCCACCCCGGGCCTCATACCAAGAGGCCCAGTACTTC. It encodes CASSPPRASYQEAQYF.

The table lists this clonotype with many counts. V is TRBV27 and J is TRBJ1-5; D gene uncertain. There are 17 residues in the CDR3. V lost 2 bases to trimming and J lost 4 bases, with 18 bases between them. Germline loops: CDR1 MNHEY, CDR2 SMNVEV (reference sequence). CDR3 nucleotides: TGTGCCAGCAGTTTAGAAGTCCCCTCCCTTGGAAATCAGCCCCAGCATTTT. Its translation: CASSLEVPSLGNQPQHF.

The J gene is TRBJ2-3, the V gene TRBV27; the match to TRBD2 covers 9 bases. Germline loops: CDR1 MNHEY, CDR2 SMNVEV (reference sequence). The CDR3 contains 15 residues. With V trimmed by 5 bases and J by 2 bases, 5 bases remained unmatched. CDR3 protein: CASSPWTSATDTQYF. Here the CDR3 DNA reads TGTGCCAGCAGTCCCTGGACTAGCGCCACAGATACGCAGTATTTT.

With regard to this clonotype: This clone may be a read error of a much larger clone one base away. The chain is built from TRBV12-3 or TRBV12-4 and TRBJ2-2; tentatively, D is TRBD1 or TRBD2 (5 bases each). The CDR3 runs 15 residues. Here the CDR3 DNA reads TGTGCCAGCAGCAGCACCAATCCAAACACCGGGGCGCTGTTTTTT. It is translated as CASSSTNPNTGALFF.